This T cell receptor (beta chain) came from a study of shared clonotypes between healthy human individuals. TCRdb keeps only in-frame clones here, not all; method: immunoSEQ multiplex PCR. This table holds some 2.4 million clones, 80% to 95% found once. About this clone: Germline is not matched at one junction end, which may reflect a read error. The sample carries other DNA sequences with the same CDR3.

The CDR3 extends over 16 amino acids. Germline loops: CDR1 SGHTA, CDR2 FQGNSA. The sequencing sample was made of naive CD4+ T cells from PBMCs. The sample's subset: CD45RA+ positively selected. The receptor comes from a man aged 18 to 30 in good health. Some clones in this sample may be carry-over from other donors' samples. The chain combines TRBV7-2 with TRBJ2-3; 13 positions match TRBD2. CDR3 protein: CASSLALAGGADTQYF. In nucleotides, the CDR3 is TGTGCCAGCAGCCTAGCACTAGCGGGAGGGGCAGATACGCAGTATTTT.